This T cell receptor beta chain was found in a study of cytomegalovirus exposure and HLA in healthy donors. Findings and caveats of the study: The authors enumerated 180 or so TCR beta chains as linked to cytomegalovirus. Association with HLA alleles at 0.05 false discovery rate was found for about 17,000 TCR beta sequences in a later analysis. Both high specificity and high sensitivity reportedly marked the classifier's diagnosis of cytomegalovirus status. Presence/absence analyses took donor sequencing depth as roughly uniform.

There are 13 residues in the CDR3. Germline V gene data show CDR1 as SQVTM and CDR2 as ANQGSEA. V lost 2 bases to trimming and J lost 2 bases, with 10 bases between them. PCR involved 60 Vbeta and 13 Jbeta primers. Measured with immunoSEQ multiplex PCR; TCRdb has only the in-frame clones, and not every one. In the table there are 65,000 or so clones, about 72% of which are singletons. Comment on this clone: What it binds is unknown.

The origin of this receptor is a girl aged 5-17 years in good health and CMV-seropositive. The gene calls are TRBV29-1 and TRBJ2-7; D may be TRBD1 (6 bases). Sequenced: PBMCs. The CDR3 DNA sequence: TGCAGCGTTGAAATGGGACATACCTACGAGCAGTACTTC. This encodes CSVEMGHTYEQYF.